This T cell receptor beta chain is drawn from a study of a mutant IDH1 vaccine in newly diagnosed glioma. At the level of the study: Vaccinations, eight in total, occurred in weeks 1, 3, 5, 7, 11, 15, 19, 23.

Generated by immunoSEQ multiplex PCR, the TCRdb table keeps only in-frame clones and is missing some. The sample holds 110,000 or so clones; almost 90% are singletons and the top ten take 0.61%. Time point described: week 11, during vaccination. All doses held 300 ug of mutant IDH1 20-mer peptide, with topical imiquimod. There are a few counts of this clone. Its antigen remains unidentified. Germline V gene lookup returns CDR1 SGHRS and CDR2 YFSETQ. The trim removed 0 bases at V and 4 bases at J, leaving 1 base unmatched. The CDR3 is 15 residues long. This specimen consisted of PBMCs, obtained from a glioma patient whose treatment included an IDH1 peptide vaccine. The origin of this receptor is a woman aged 45-59 years with glioma. This chain uses TRBV5-1 with TRBJ2-1; 10 bases line up with TRBD2. The CDR3 sequence is CASSLASGGYNEQFF. CDR3 bases: TGCGCCAGCAGCTTGGCTAGCGGGGGTTACAATGAGCAGTTCTTC.